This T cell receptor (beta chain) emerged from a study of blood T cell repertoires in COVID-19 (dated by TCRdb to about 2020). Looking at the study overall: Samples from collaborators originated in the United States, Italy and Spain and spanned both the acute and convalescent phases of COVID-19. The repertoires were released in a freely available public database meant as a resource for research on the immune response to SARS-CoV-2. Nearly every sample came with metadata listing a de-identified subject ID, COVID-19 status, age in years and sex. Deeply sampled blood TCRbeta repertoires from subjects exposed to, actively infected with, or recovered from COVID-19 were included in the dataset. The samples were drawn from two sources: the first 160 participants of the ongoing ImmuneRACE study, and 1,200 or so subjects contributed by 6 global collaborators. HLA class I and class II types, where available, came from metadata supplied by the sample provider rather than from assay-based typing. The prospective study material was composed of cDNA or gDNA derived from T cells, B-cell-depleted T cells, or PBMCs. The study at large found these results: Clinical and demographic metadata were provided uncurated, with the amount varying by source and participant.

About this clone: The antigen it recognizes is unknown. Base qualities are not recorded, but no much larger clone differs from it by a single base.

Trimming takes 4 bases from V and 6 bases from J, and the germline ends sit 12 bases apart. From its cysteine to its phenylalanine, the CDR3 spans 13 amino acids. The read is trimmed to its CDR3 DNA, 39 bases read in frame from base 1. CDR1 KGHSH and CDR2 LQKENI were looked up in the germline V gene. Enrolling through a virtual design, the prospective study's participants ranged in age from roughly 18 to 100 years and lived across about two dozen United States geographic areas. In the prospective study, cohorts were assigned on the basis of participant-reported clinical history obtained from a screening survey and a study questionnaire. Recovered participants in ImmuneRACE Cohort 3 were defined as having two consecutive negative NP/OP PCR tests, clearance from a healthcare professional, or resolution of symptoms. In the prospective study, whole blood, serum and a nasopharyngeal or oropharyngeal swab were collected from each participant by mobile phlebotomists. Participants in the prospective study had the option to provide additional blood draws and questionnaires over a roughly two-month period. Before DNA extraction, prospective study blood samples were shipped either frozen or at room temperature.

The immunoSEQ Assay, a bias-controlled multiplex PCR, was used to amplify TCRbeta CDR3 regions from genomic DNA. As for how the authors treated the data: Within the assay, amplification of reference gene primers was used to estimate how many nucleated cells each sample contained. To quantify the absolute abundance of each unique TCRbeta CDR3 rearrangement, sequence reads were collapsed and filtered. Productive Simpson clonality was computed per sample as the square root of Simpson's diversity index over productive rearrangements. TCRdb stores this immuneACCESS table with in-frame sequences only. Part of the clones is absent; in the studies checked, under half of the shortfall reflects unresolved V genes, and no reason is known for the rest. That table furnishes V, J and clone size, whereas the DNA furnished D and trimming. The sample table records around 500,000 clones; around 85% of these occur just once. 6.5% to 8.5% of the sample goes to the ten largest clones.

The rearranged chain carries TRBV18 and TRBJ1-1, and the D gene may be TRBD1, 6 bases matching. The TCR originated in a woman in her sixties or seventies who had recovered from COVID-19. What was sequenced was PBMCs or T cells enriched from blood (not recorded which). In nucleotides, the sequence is TGTGCCAGCTCACAAGGACAGTCCCCTGAAGCTTTCTTT. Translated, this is CASSQGQSPEAFF.